The rows below give T cell receptor beta chains drawn from one sample of a study of T cells in Graves' hyperthyroidism and ophthalmopathy. Each CDR3 protein is one row after TCRdb ran MiXCR on the multiplex PCR reads. This table has roughly 640,000 distinct CDR3 sequences, about 16% appearing once. Source material: blood. These receptors all come from a woman in her thirties or forties with Graves' ophthalmopathy. The conserved cysteine and the conserved F or W are not part of the CDR3 here.

TRBV9 ASSGPGAQGYT
TRBV6-5 ASSSYSQGAPRPLH
TRBV27 ASRPGAFQETQY
TRBV3-1 ASSQGTGLGAF
TRBV30 AWSVNQGGRTDTQY
TRBV6-1 ASVPGLNTDTQY
TRBV7-9 ASGERGTSTDTQY
TRBV28 ATQTGGSGYT
TRBV5-5 ASSLEAFTYGNTIY
TRBV20-1 SARDSTETQY
TRBV29-1 SVEAGWGDEQY
TRBV7-9 ASSLEAFLAERRPGREQF
TRBV7-9 ASSWGQQGNEQF
TRBV20-1 SASFGLAGGADTQY
TRBV11-2 ASSFSDGNTDTQY
TRBV11-2 ASSSRGDQPQH
TRBV11-2 ASSLGETQY
TRBV7-2 ASSFPGPGELF
TRBV6-1 ASSMGGPQETQY
TRBV5-1 ASSPDPDSYEQY
TRBV24-1 ATSDPRTGRGEQF
TRBV19 ASTQGTGYQPQH
TRBV2 ASGPPSTEAF
TRBV11-2 ASSLRAESGYT
TRBV15 ATGRSGLSSSYNEQF
TRBV28 ASSLYTEAF
TRBV12-3/TRBV12-4 ASSLGASGSPYEQY
TRBV6-1 ASRAGTGPSEQY
TRBV28 VSGERGLAYYYEQY
TRBV6-1 ASSFQERNTEAF
TRBV24-1 ATAGVLGASVNQPQH
TRBV7-3 ASSLRSGDGNEQF
TRBV4-1 ASSRLQEYEQY